Following are 13 T cell receptor beta chains from one sample sequenced in a study of T-cell memory formation after mild COVID-19. TCRdb re-derived calls from the 5' RACE reads in MiXCR, one entry per CDR3 protein. This table has about 470,000 distinct CDR3 sequences, about 20% appearing once. The sequenced material came from PBMCs or a T cell subset sorted from them (not recorded which). The receptors shown here come from an adult woman who had mild COVID-19 (a few samples of this study predate the infection). Cell type and time point are not known.

This clonotype has ten or more counts. The chain is built from TRBV11-2 and TRBJ2-1, with TRBD2 as a possible D gene (5 bases). Trimming pared 6 bases from V and 0 bases from J, leaving 12 bases between. The CDR3 is 15 amino acids. CDR1 is SGHAT, CDR2 FQNNGV, per germline. CDR3 protein: CASSKDLSSYNEQFF. CDR3 nucleotides: TGTGCCAGCAGTAAGGACTTAAGCTCCTACAATGAGCAGTTCTTC. Looking up the rest from reference TRBV11-2 and TRBJ2-1 gives the full variable domain: EAGVAQSPRYKIIEKRQSVAFWCNPISGHATLYWYQQILGQGPKLLIQFQNNGVVDDSQLPKDRFSAERLKGVDSTLKIQPAKLEDSAVYLCASSKDLSSYNEQFFGPGTRLTVL.

This chain uses TRBV7-2 with TRBJ2-2, with TRBD1 identical over 8 bases. With 2 bases clipped from V and 6 bases from J, the junction kept 5 bases outside the gene matches. Germline V gene data show CDR1 as SGHTA and CDR2 as FQGNSA. The CDR3 extends over 15 amino acids. DNA for the CDR3: TGTGCCAGCAGCTTAATCGGACAGGGATCCGGGGAGCTGTTTTTT. Amino acid sequence: CASSLIGQGSGELFF.

The chain's CDR3 is CASSLGPVGTGIGELFF. The CDR3 DNA reads as TGTGCCAGCAGCCTGGGACCAGTGGGGACGGGGATCGGGGAGCTGTTTTTT. The gene calls are TRBV7-6 and TRBJ2-2; D could derive from TRBD1 or TRBD2 (5 bases each). The length of the CDR3 is 17 residues. The V gene's germline CDR1 is SGHVS and CDR2 FNYEAQ. The germline V and J ends were trimmed by 5 bases and 7 bases, with 23 bases remaining between them.

In DNA form, the CDR3 reads TGTGCCAGCAGCTTGGGACTAGCGGGCCCTCCGCGTTCGGAGACCCAGTACTTC. Translation gives CASSLGLAGPPRSETQYF. The V call is TRBV7-9, the J call TRBJ2-5, with TRBD2 identical over 12 bases. Germline V gene data show CDR1 as SEHNR and CDR2 as FQNEAQ (reference sequence). There are 18 residues in the CDR3. V shed 3 bases and J 5 bases; nucleotides not matched to a gene: 13.

The chain combines TRBV7-3 with TRBJ1-3, with D maybe TRBD1 (6 bases). Per the germline V gene, CDR1 is SGHTA and CDR2 is FQGTGA. Trimming shortened V by 2 bases and J by 3 bases, and 11 bases separated the two germline ends. The CDR3 has 15 residues. The CDR3 coding sequence is TGTGCCAGCAGCTTATCAGGGGCGAATGGAAACACCATATATTTT. Translation: CASSLSGANGNTIYF.

The chain employs TRBV4-2 and TRBJ1-1; D is undetermined. This CDR3 has 14 amino acids. Germline V gene lookup returns CDR1 LGHNA and CDR2 YNFKEQ. Trimming cost V 0 bases and J 1 base, with 6 bases left between them. CDR3 in amino acids: CASSQDQWNTEAFF. The CDR3 DNA reads as TGTGCCAGCAGCCAAGATCAATGGAACACTGAAGCTTTCTTT.

This clonotype was picked up a small number of times. This chain joins TRBV9 and TRBJ2-2; D uncertain. Per the germline V gene, CDR1 is SGDLS and CDR2 is YYNGEE. The CDR3 has 15 residues. Trimming pared 2 bases from V and 2 bases from J, leaving 10 bases between. In nucleotides, the CDR3 is TGTGCCAGCAGCGTGGATTGGGGAAACACCGGGGAGCTGTTTTTT. This translates into CASSVDWGNTGELFF.

This clonotype has a handful of counts. V and J are TRBV5-1 and TRBJ2-1; TRBD2 agrees at 11 bases. Germline trimming cut 2 bases from V and 6 bases from J; bases unmatched to any gene: 4. This CDR3 is built from 15 residues. Germline CDR1 is SGHRS and CDR2 is YFSETQ. CDR3 region: CASSFVAGGRNEQFF. Written as DNA, the CDR3 is TGCGCCAGCAGCTTTGTAGCGGGGGGGCGCAATGAGCAGTTCTTC.

This clonotype was detected a few times. The CDR3 DNA sequence: TGTGCCAGCAGTTTATCGACAGGGCCGGTAGATACGCAGTATTTT. This encodes CASSLSTGPVDTQYF. The chain carries TRBV28 and TRBJ2-3; TRBD1 agrees at 7 bases. The CDR3 loop spans 15 amino acids. Per germline, CDR1 MDHEN and CDR2 SYDVKM. The V gene end was trimmed by 1 base and the J gene end by 5 bases; junction bases not matched to a gene: 6.

This clonotype was seen once. At one boundary the junction diverges from the germline segment, which might be a read error. V gene TRBV6-1 combines with J gene TRBJ1-1; D might be TRBD1 (6 bases). CDR3 length equals 14 residues. Per germline, CDR1 MNHNS and CDR2 SASEGT. The CDR3 coding sequence is TGTGCCAGCAGTCGCCAACGGGGGGACACCGAAGCTTTCTTT. This gives the protein CASSRQRGDTEAFF.

This clonotype was detected once. The DNA of the CDR3 is TGTGCCAGCAGCTTCGTCGGCGGGGGGTACCTTGGGACAGATACGCAGTATTTT. Amino acids: CASSFVGGGYLGTDTQYF. V usage is TRBV7-3 and J usage is TRBJ2-3; 8 bases are a match to TRBD2. CDR1 and CDR2 from the germline V gene are SGHTA and FQGTGA. V lost 3 bases and J lost 3; bases outside the gene matches: 14. The CDR3 is made up of 18 amino acids.

This chain uses TRBV2 with TRBJ1-4, with TRBD1 matching over 8 bases. This CDR3 is built from 15 residues. Germline-derived CDR1 and CDR2 are SNHLY and FYNNEI. V shed 4 bases, J shed 5 bases, and the junction held 6 bases outside the gene matches. The CDR3 reads CASSGQGTPNEKLFF. CDR3 nucleotides: TGTGCCAGCAGTGGACAGGGGACTCCGAATGAAAAACTGTTTTTT.

Comments on this clonotype: Given the absence of the conserved phenylalanine or tryptophan at the CDR3 end, a read error is likely. It is unclear where the CDR3 begins or ends on the DNA, so no DNA is shown, and the CDR3 is as TCRdb lists it. V usage is TRBV5-1 and J usage is TRBJ2-3; TRBD1 is the table's D call and was not checked against the DNA. Germline V gene lookup returns CDR1 SGHRS and CDR2 YFSETQ. Ends included, the CDR3 has 12 residues. CDR3 protein: CASSDPGTGYRL.